The source of this T cell receptor (beta chain) is a study of radiotherapy plus CTLA-4 blockade in lung cancer. Study-wide results and caveats: Among blood TCR repertoires after radiotherapy plus ipilimumab, tumor-derived clones expanded.

In regard to this clone: The antigen is not known.

The table came from immunoSEQ multiplex PCR; TCRdb's copy has only in-frame clones and leaves some out. The sample records tens of thousands of clones, about 85% being singletons. Germline V CDR1 and CDR2: SQVTM, ANQGSEA. V lost 0 bases and J 0 bases, leaving 8 bases between the germline ends. This CDR3 region has 14 residues. The receptor was isolated from a human donor with non-small cell lung cancer who had a complete response to radiotherapy plus ipilimumab. Sequenced here: peripheral blood, sampled from a patient treated with radiotherapy plus ipilimumab. The chain recombines TRBV29-1 with TRBJ1-1; D might be TRBD1 (5 bases). The CDR3 loop is CSVEDGTLNTEAFF. The CDR3 DNA follows: TGCAGCGTTGAAGATGGGACTTTGAACACTGAAGCTTTCTTT.